What follows is one T cell receptor beta chain and its context. The V gene's germline CDR1 is SGDLS and CDR2 YYNGEE. CDR3 length equals 18 residues. After removal of 0 bases from V and 2 bases from J, the junction contained 10 bases not matched to a gene. This entry comes from a study of spatial heterogeneity in lung cancer. Time point indicated: sample taken at primary tumor resection. From tumor, nontumor lung or frozen PBMC, whole RNA was taken unsorted for sequencing. Each CDR3 protein is one row after TCRdb ran MiXCR on the 5' RACE reads. The data contain about 92,000 distinct CDR3 sequences, approximately 12% of them singletons.

This TCR was sampled from a male donor with early-stage non-small cell lung cancer. The sequencing here drew on PBMCs, taken at surgery. The chain uses TRBV9 and TRBJ2-5, with 10 nucleotides matching TRBD2. For the CDR3, the DNA is TGTGCCAGCAGCGTAGGAGCTAGCGGGAGTGGAGGACAAGAGACCCAGTACTTC. Amino acid sequence: CASSVGASGSGGQETQYF. Complete variable domain (other parts from reference TRBV9 and TRBJ2-5): DSGVTQTPKHLITATGQRVTLRCSPRSGDLSVYWYQQSLDQGLQFLIQYYNGEERAKGNILERFSAQQFPDLHSELNLSSLELGDSALYFCASSVGASGSGGQETQYFGPGTRLLVL.